This T cell receptor (beta chain) was recorded in a study of blood T cells in healthy people across ages. Study conclusions and caveats: Because donor CMV status was unknown, expanded clonotype changes were possibly confounded.

This CDR3 has 16 residues. Germline assignment: CDR1 SGHAT and CDR2 FQNNGV. V dropped 5 bases and J dropped 0 bases, with 14 bases sitting between them. PCR was performed a second time for roughly 6 to 12 cycles using a sample-barcoded 5' primer and a J-beta primer mix. Each CDR3 protein gets one entry after TCRdb re-called the 5' RACE reads with MiXCR. This table has roughly 500,000 distinct CDR3 sequences, 25% to 30% appearing once. In the case of this clonotype: The antigen is undetermined.

Healthy Caucasian individuals from Russia aged roughly 6 to 95 served as donors. Each of the donors had ten milliliters of peripheral blood drawn into EDTA-treated Vacutainer tubes. This receptor was taken from a woman in her sixties or seventies in good health. The chain joins TRBV11-2 to TRBJ2-1; maybe TRBD1 (5 bases). Sequenced input: blood. Here the CDR3 DNA reads TGTGCCAGCAGCAAGACAGTCTGGAGCTCCTACAATGAGCAGTTCTTC. Translated, it gives CASSKTVWSSYNEQFF. Filled out from reference TRBV11-2 and TRBJ2-1, the complete variable domain reads EAGVAQSPRYKIIEKRQSVAFWCNPISGHATLYWYQQILGQGPKLLIQFQNNGVVDDSQLPKDRFSAERLKGVDSTLKIQPAKLEDSAVYLCASSKTVWSSYNEQFFGPGTRLTVL.